This TCR beta chain derives from a study of shared clonotypes between healthy human individuals. Clones were read by immunoSEQ multiplex PCR, and TCRdb kept only the in-frame ones, dropping some. This sample has approximately 2.5 million clones, with more than 85% found just once. Germline V gives CDR1 SEHNR, CDR2 FQNEAQ (reference sequence). V gave up 3 bases and J gave up 5 bases; unmatched junction bases: 6. This CDR3 is 14 amino acids long. The specimen sequenced was naive CD4+ T cells from PBMCs. Described subset: CD45RA+ positively selected. The J gene is TRBJ2-5, the V gene TRBV7-9; TRBD2 aligns across 7 bases. This sequence was found in a man aged 18 to 30 in good health. Some clones in this sample may be carry-over from other donors' samples. CDR3 coding DNA: TGTGCCAGCAGCTTGAGGCGGGAGTCGGAGACCCAGTACTTC. Its protein product is CASSLRRESETQYF.